This entry features one TCR beta chain sequence. Clones were sequenced by immunoSEQ multiplex PCR, and TCRdb holds only the in-frame ones, with some missing. The sample includes approximately 82,000 clones, around 90% of them seen just once. Per germline, CDR1 SQVTM and CDR2 ANQGSEA. This CDR3 is built from 13 residues. Between the trimmed V and J ends, which lost 4 bases and 5 bases, there was a span of 13 bases. The source of the sample is a study of OX40 agonist ivuxolimab in advanced cancers. This sequence originates from an adult with an advanced solid tumor such as melanoma, head and neck, liver or kidney cancer. The genes are TRBV29-1 and TRBJ2-3; D perhaps matches TRBD2 (5 bases). Sequencing was performed on CD4+ or CD8+ T cells sorted from blood, taken in a trial of the OX40 agonist ivuxolimab. The CDR3 coding sequence is TGCAGCGTTGGGCTAGCAGGCTTAGATACGCAGTATTTT. It specifies CSVGLAGLDTQYF.